This T cell receptor beta chain derives from a study of T cell responses to AZD1222 COVID-19 vaccine. Using immunoSEQ multiplex PCR, the repertoire was profiled, and TCRdb retains in-frame clones only, with some absent. The table includes about 150,000 clones, 86% detected once. Concerning this clone itself: The antigen is undetermined.

Trimming pared 0 bases from V and 2 bases from J, leaving 6 bases between. The CDR3 is 15 amino acids. CDR1 and CDR2 (germline): SGHRS, YFSETQ. Notes on the study in general: Among the donors, most were white British and more were female, and clonal diversity was possibly underestimated. Nearly half of spike-specific TCRs reportedly target variant regions that are unmutated in the B.1.351 and B.1.1.7 variants. After the peak T cell response, and only then, were repertoires sampled. Spike-specific TCRs gained breadth and depth after people received two AZD1222 doses.

The sequenced sample was peripheral blood, obtained on day 0 of MenACWY control vaccination. The TCR was taken from an adult in good health. This chain links TRBV5-1 with TRBJ2-6; D unresolved. The CDR3 DNA reads as TGCGCCAGCAGCTTGGAAGTGGCTGGGGCCAACGTCCTGACTTTC. Translated: CASSLEVAGANVLTF. The entire variable domain, with the rest obtained from reference TRBV5-1 and TRBJ2-6, is as follows: KAGVTQTPRYLIKTRGQQVTLSCSPISGHRSVSWYQQTPGQGLQFLFEYFSETQRNKGNFPGRFSGRQFSNSRSEMNVSTLELGDSALYLCASSLEVAGANVLTFGAGSRLTVL.